The clone carrying this TCR beta chain has a single count. Its antigen is not identified. With 60 Vbeta and 13 Jbeta primers, the PCR was carried out. Measured with immunoSEQ multiplex PCR; TCRdb has only the in-frame clones, and not every one. The sample yields 130,000 or so clones, around 84% seen once. Healthy donors of bone marrow made up the group. This sample stems from a study of cytomegalovirus exposure and HLA in healthy donors. Study overall: Some 85 million unique TCRs from HLA-typed donors were held in an early data release. General study findings and limits: When a later analysis compared HLA-associated TCR beta chains with equally common others, the HLA-associated chains turned out to be more clonally expanded and to have lower generation probabilities. A later analysis revealed that TCR association rates differed between HLA loci, peaking at DRB1 and bottoming out at HLA-C.

The CDR3 is 16 residues long. The junction had 13 bases not matched to a gene; V was cut back by 4 bases and J by 5 bases. CDR1 is MNHNS and CDR2 is SASEGT in the germline V gene. This clonotype was obtained from a man between 18 and 29 years old in good health and CMV-seronegative. V gene TRBV6-1 combines with J gene TRBJ1-2, with 7 nucleotides matching TRBD1. Sample: PBMCs. CDR3 DNA: TGTGCCAGCAGTGCTCCCCGAACGACAGGGAAGTATGGCTACACCTTC. This translates into CASSAPRTTGKYGYTF.